Below are 12 T cell receptor beta chains sequenced from a single sample in a study of cytotoxic CD8 clonotypes in ibrutinib-treated CLL. Assay: immunoSEQ multiplex PCR; the TCRdb copy retains only in-frame clones and omits some. The data show about 140,000 clones, around 90% seen once. Sample: PBMCs, taken after 12 months of ibrutinib treatment. These receptors all come from a human donor with chronic lymphocytic leukemia.

The rearrangement links TRBV14 to TRBJ2-7; the D is unclear. Germline V gene lookup returns CDR1 SGHDN and CDR2 FVKESK. The CDR3 sequence is 11 residues long. Deletions cut 1 base from V and 5 bases from J, with 3 bases between. The CDR3 DNA reads as TGTGCCAGCAGCCAAGGTCACGAGCAGTACTTC. This gives the protein CASSQGHEQYF.

The rearrangement joins TRBV2 to TRBJ2-7; D may be TRBD2 (6 bases). The CDR3 has 13 amino acids. CDR1 SNHLY and CDR2 FYNNEI come from the germline V gene. The CDR3 reads CAILRGVSYEQYF. The CDR3, as DNA: TGTGCGATACTTCGCGGGGTATCCTACGAGCAGTACTTC.

The V call is TRBV4-2, the J call TRBJ1-3, with TRBD1 as a possible D gene (5 bases). The CDR3 totals 16 residues. Germline V gene sequence: CDR1 LGHNA, CDR2 YNFKEQ. The V and J ends lost 3 bases and 0 bases respectively, with 12 bases between them. CDR3 bases: TGTGCCAGCAGCCAGGCCGGGACGGACTCTGGAAACACCATATATTTT. Its protein product is CASSQAGTDSGNTIYF.

The V and J genes are TRBV29-1 and TRBJ1-2, with 10 positions matching TRBD1. Looked up from germline, CDR1 is SQVTM and CDR2 is ANQGSEA. The CDR3 is 13 amino acids. V dropped 6 bases and J dropped 3; count of bases not matched to a gene: 4. CDR3: CSVTGTGDYGYTF. Written as DNA, the CDR3 is TGCAGCGTAACCGGGACAGGGGACTATGGCTACACCTTC.

This chain links TRBV4-2 with TRBJ1-4; TRBD1 matches at 9 bases. Germline V gene sequence: CDR1 LGHNA, CDR2 YNFKEQ. The trim removed 0 bases at V and 7 bases at J, leaving 6 bases unmatched. There are 16 residues in the CDR3. The CDR3 is CASSQEGGTGSEKLFF. DNA for the CDR3: TGTGCCAGCAGCCAAGAAGGCGGGACAGGGAGTGAAAAACTGTTTTTT.

The chain carries TRBV10-3 and TRBJ2-1; D is possibly TRBD1 (5 bases). The V end lost 5 bases, the J end lost 5 bases, and 7 bases lay between the germline ends. Per germline, CDR1 ENHRY and CDR2 SYGVKD. The CDR3 length is 12 residues. The CDR3 loop is CAISPGNNEQFF. In nucleotides, the CDR3 is TGTGCCATCAGTCCAGGGAACAATGAGCAGTTCTTC.

The rearrangement uses TRBV13 and TRBJ2-7, with a tentative D call TRBD2 (6 bases). The germline CDR1 and CDR2 sequences are PRHDT and FYEKMQ (reference sequence). The CDR3 is 17 residues long. Trimming took off 5 bases at V and 4 bases at J, with 24 bases between the two ends. The CDR3 sequence: CASSIIGGHGRAYEQYF. The CDR3 coding sequence is TGTGCCAGCAGCATAATAGGCGGCCACGGGAGAGCATACGAGCAGTACTTC. The whole variable domain, remainder taken from reference TRBV13 and TRBJ2-7, is AAGVIQSPRHLIKEKRETATLKCYPIPRHDTVYWYQQGPGQDPQFLISFYEKMQSDKGSIPDRFSAQQFSDYHSELNMSSLELGDSALYFCASSIIGGHGRAYEQYFGPGTRLTVT.

The chain carries TRBV30 and TRBJ1-5; D uncertain. Trimming removed 2 bases from V and 0 bases from J, with 8 bases in between. Germline CDR1 is GTSNPN and CDR2 is SVGIG (reference sequence). This CDR3 is 14 amino acids long. CDR3 loop: CAWSQGYSNQPQHF. The CDR3 bases are TGTGCCTGGAGTCAAGGGTATAGCAATCAGCCCCAGCATTTT.

The V call is TRBV27, the J call TRBJ2-3; D is ambiguous. Germline CDR1 MNHEY, CDR2 SMNVEV (reference sequence). There are 14 residues in the CDR3. V lost 0 bases and J 0 bases, leaving 4 bases between the germline ends. The CDR3 spells CASSLSRSTDTQYF. The CDR3 DNA reads as TGTGCCAGCAGTTTATCGAGGAGCACAGATACGCAGTATTTT.

This sequence joins TRBV2 and TRBJ2-6; D is perhaps TRBD2 (6 bases). Germline CDR1 SNHLY, CDR2 FYNNEI. V lost 6 bases and J 0 bases, leaving 12 bases between the germline ends. This CDR3 has 16 residues. In nucleotides, the CDR3 is TGTGCCAGCAGCGGGACTGCCTACTCTGGGGCCAACGTCCTGACTTTC. Amino acids: CASSGTAYSGANVLTF.

On this clone: This same CDR3 is encoded by further DNA sequences in the sample. The chain links TRBV5-1 to TRBJ2-3, with D possibly being TRBD2 (6 bases). Trimming left V 4 bases short and J 0 bases short, with 12 bases between. The CDR3 consists of 15 residues. From germline, CDR1 is SGHRS and CDR2 YFSETQ. The CDR3 is CASSLGGQSTDTQYF. The CDR3 region has the DNA TGCGCCAGCAGCCTGGGGGGTCAGAGCACAGATACGCAGTATTTT.

The J gene is TRBJ2-5, the V gene TRBV11-2, with 7 bases fitting TRBD1. This CDR3 contains 15 residues. CDR1 SGHAT and CDR2 FQNNGV come from the germline V gene. The trim removed 2 bases at V and 2 bases at J, leaving 5 bases unmatched. Here the CDR3 reads CASSLNSGQQETQYF. CDR3 sequence (DNA): TGTGCCAGCAGCTTAAATTCGGGACAGCAAGAGACCCAGTACTTC.